The following is a T cell receptor beta chain sequence with its context. What it binds is unknown. This record comes from a study of T cell responses to AZD1222 COVID-19 vaccine. Study results and limitations: Seropositivity was recorded at baseline in only six AZD1222 recipients. White British people made up most donors, females outnumbered males, and clonal diversity was possibly underestimated. Spike-specific TCR breadth and depth were elevated following two AZD1222 doses.

Profiled with immunoSEQ multiplex PCR; TCRdb holds only in-frame clones, not every one. The table records tens of thousands of clones, around 87% of them present only once. Deletions cut 2 bases from V and 0 bases from J, with 17 bases between. Per the germline V gene, CDR1 is SGHAT and CDR2 is FQNNGV. There are 19 residues in the CDR3. This TCR was sampled from an adult in good health. The chain recombines TRBV11-2 with TRBJ1-6; D ambiguous. Sequencing was performed on peripheral blood, taken on day 0 of AZD1222 vaccination. The CDR3 DNA is TGTGCCAGCAGCTTAAGGGCCCCATCCTTTAGCTCCTATAATTCACCCCTCCACTTT. The encoded protein is CASSLRAPSFSSYNSPLHF.